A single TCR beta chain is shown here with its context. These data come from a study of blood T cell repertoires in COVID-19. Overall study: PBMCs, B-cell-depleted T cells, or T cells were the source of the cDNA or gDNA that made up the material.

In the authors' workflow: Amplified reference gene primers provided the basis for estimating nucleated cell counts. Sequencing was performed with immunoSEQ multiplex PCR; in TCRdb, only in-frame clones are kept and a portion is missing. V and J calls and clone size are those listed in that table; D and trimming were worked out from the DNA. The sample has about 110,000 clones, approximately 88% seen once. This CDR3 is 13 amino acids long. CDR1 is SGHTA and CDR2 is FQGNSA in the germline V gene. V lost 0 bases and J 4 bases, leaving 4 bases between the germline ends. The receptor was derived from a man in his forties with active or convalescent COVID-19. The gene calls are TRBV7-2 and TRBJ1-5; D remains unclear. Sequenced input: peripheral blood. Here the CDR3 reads CASSLAVNQPQHF. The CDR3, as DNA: TGTGCCAGCAGCTTAGCCGTGAATCAGCCCCAGCATTTT.